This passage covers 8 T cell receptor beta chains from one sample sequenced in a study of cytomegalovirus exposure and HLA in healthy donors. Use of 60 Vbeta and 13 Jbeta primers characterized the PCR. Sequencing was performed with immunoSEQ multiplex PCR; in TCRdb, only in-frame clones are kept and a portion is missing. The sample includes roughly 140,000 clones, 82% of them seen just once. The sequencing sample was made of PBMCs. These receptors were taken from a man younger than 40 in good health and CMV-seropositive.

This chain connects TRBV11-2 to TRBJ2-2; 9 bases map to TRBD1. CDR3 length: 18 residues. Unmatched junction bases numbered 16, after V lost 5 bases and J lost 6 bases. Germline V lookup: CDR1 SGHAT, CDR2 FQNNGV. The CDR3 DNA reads TGTGCCAGCAGCGCTATACGCCCGGGACAGGGTAGGGCCGGGGAGCTGTTTTTT. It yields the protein CASSAIRPGQGRAGELFF.

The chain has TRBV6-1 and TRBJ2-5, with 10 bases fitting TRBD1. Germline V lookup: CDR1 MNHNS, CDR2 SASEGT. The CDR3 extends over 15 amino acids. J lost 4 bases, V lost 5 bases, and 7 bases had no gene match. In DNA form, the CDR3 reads TGTGCCAGCAGTCAGGGACAGGGGACGTTAGAGACCCAGTACTTC. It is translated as CASSQGQGTLETQYF.

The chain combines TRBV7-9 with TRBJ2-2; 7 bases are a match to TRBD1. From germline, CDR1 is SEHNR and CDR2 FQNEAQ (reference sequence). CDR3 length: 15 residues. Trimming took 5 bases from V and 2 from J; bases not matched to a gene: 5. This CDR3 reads CASSQQGSNTGELFF. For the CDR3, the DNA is TGTGCCAGCAGCCAACAGGGGTCAAACACCGGGGAGCTGTTTTTT.

CDR3 DNA: TGTGCCAGCAGTGAATCCGGGGCGGGGACCTACAATGAGCAGTTCTTC. Protein product: CASSESGAGTYNEQFF. V and J are TRBV25-1 and TRBJ2-1, with a tentative D call TRBD2 (6 bases). The V gene's germline CDR1 is MGHDK and CDR2 SYGVNS. This CDR3 has 16 amino acids. Trimming took 1 base from V and 2 from J, leaving 12 bases between them. Supplemented by reference TRBV25-1 and TRBJ2-1, the full variable domain reads EADIYQTPRYLVIGTGKKITLECSQTMGHDKMYWYQQDPGMELHLIHYSYGVNSTEKGDLSSESTVSRIRTEHFPLTLESARPSHTSQYLCASSESGAGTYNEQFFGPGTRLTVL.

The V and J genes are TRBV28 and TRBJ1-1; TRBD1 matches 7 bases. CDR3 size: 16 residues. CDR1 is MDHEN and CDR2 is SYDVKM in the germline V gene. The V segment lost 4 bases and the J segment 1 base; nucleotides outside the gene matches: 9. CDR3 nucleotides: TGTGCCAGCAGTTCCAGTCCGGGACAGAAGAACACTGAAGCTTTCTTT. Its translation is CASSSSPGQKNTEAFF.

The CDR3 spells CASSQGPSTNEKLFF. The CDR3 coding sequence is TGCGCCAGCAGCCAGGGGCCTTCAACTAATGAAAAACTGTTTTTT. The V call is TRBV4-1, the J call TRBJ1-4; possible D gene TRBD1, 5 bases. Germline loops: CDR1 MGHRA, CDR2 YSYEKL. V was trimmed by 3 bases and J by 0 bases, leaving 8 bases between them. This CDR3 comprises 15 residues.

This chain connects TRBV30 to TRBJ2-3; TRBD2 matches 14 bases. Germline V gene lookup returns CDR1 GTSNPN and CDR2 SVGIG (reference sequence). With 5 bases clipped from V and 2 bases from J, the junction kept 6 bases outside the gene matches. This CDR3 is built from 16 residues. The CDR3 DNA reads TGTGCCTGGGGACTAGCGGGGGGTAAAGTCACAGATACGCAGTATTTT. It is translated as CAWGLAGGKVTDTQYF.

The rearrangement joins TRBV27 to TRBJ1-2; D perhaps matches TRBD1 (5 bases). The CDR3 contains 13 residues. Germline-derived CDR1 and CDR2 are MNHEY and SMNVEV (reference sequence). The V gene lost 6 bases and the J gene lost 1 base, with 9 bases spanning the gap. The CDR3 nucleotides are TGTGCCAGCAGGGCCCAGGGTAACTATGGCTACACCTTC. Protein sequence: CASRAQGNYGYTF.